The 30 T cell receptor beta chains below come from one sample, sequenced in a study of cytomegalovirus exposure and HLA in healthy donors. 13 Jbeta primers and 60 Vbeta primers were used for the PCR. The method was immunoSEQ multiplex PCR; TCRdb's version includes in-frame clones alone and lacks a portion of them. The sample records about 94,000 clones, about 62% being singletons. The source material was PBMCs. The receptors were sampled from a young man in good health and CMV-seronegative.

The chain recombines TRBV5-1 with TRBJ2-5, with TRBD2 matching 8 bases. The closer fit of TRBJ2-7 to the DNA end suggests the J call may be wrong. The CDR3 spans 14 residues. Germline V gene sequence: CDR1 SGHRS, CDR2 YFSETQ. The CDR3: CASSLSGGFYEQYF. In DNA, the CDR3 is TGCGCCAGCAGCTTAAGCGGGGGTTTCTACGAGCAGTACTTC.

V usage is TRBV28 and J usage is TRBJ1-3; the D gene is possibly TRBD1 (5 bases). Germline V gene sequence: CDR1 MDHEN, CDR2 SYDVKM. Trimming removed 3 bases from V and 1 base from J, with 13 bases in between. CDR3 length: 16 amino acids. The DNA of the CDR3 is TGTGCCAGCAGTTTTGGAGGGGCCCTTTCTGGAAACACCATATATTTT. Its translation: CASSFGGALSGNTIYF.

This chain connects TRBV6-1 to TRBJ2-2; D possibly corresponds to TRBD2 (5 bases). Germline CDR1 and CDR2: MNHNS and SASEGT. The CDR3 loop spans 14 amino acids. V gave up 6 bases and J gave up 6 bases, with 14 bases separating them. CDR3 sequence (DNA): TGTGCCAGCAGGATCCTAACTAGATCCGGGGAGCTGTTTTTT. Protein product: CASRILTRSGELFF.

The genes are TRBV30 and TRBJ2-3, with 13 bases fitting TRBD2. CDR3 length equals 18 residues. Germline-derived CDR1 and CDR2 are GTSNPN and SVGIG (reference sequence). V shed 5 bases and J 2 bases; nucleotides not matched to a gene: 13. The CDR3 bases are TGTGCCTGGGAAAGAATTGGGACTAGCGGGAAGTACACAGATACGCAGTATTTT. Encoded protein: CAWERIGTSGKYTDTQYF.

In this sample, this clone turned up a few times. The chain has TRBV12-5 and TRBJ2-1; 7 nucleotides match TRBD2. The germline CDR1 and CDR2 sequences are LGHNT and FRNRAP. This CDR3 is 18 amino acids long. V lost 0 bases and J lost 4; bases outside the gene matches: 12. CDR3 DNA: TGTGCTAGTGGTTTGGTACTCTTAACCCAGCGGGGTTACAATGAGCAGTTCTTC. It specifies CASGLVLLTQRGYNEQFF.

V gene TRBV13 combines with J gene TRBJ2-7, with TRBD2 matching over 7 bases. From germline, CDR1 is PRHDT and CDR2 FYEKMQ (reference sequence). V trimming: 5 bases; J trimming: 6 bases; junction bases outside the gene matches: 16. The CDR3 has 16 amino acids. CDR3 in DNA: TGTGCCAGCAGCCCCCCCCTGGGAGCGGGAATAGGCGAGCAGTACTTC. This codes for CASSPPLGAGIGEQYF.

The chain combines TRBV5-1 with TRBJ1-6, with D possibly matching TRBD1 (6 bases). This CDR3 is built from 15 residues. Germline-derived CDR1 and CDR2 are SGHRS and YFSETQ. Trimming removed 0 bases from V and 6 bases from J, with 10 bases in between. CDR3 sequence reads: CASSLVQGSNSPLHF. The CDR3 DNA sequence: TGCGCCAGCAGCTTGGTACAGGGCTCTAATTCACCCCTCCACTTT.

The chain employs TRBV10-3 and TRBJ2-5; 7 positions match TRBD1. The CDR3 runs to 16 residues. Germline CDR1 ENHRY, CDR2 SYGVKD. V trimming: 6 bases; J trimming: 1 base; junction bases outside the gene matches: 11. CDR3 DNA: TGTGCCATCAGGCCGGGGACATCAGGGGGCCAAGAGACCCAGTACTTC. Translated, it gives CAIRPGTSGGQETQYF.

The rearrangement links TRBV28 to TRBJ2-6, with 9 bases aligning to TRBD1. The length of the CDR3 is 15 residues. The germline gives CDR1 MDHEN, CDR2 SYDVKM. The V gene end was trimmed by 5 bases and the J gene end by 10 bases; junction bases not matched to a gene: 9. CDR3 DNA sequence: TGTGCCAGCAGTCTCCCACTCGACAGGGGGAACGTCCTGACTTTC. Residues: CASSLPLDRGNVLTF.

This clone appeared a few times. The chain uses TRBV7-8 and TRBJ2-2; no clear D gene. CDR1 is SGHVS, CDR2 FQNEAQ, per germline. The CDR3 covers 15 residues. V was shortened by 1 base and J by 1 base, with 7 bases between the two germline ends. CDR3 sequence (DNA): TGTGCCAGCAGCTTAGTTTCGGTGAACACCGGGGAGCTGTTTTTT. Its translation is CASSLVSVNTGELFF.

This chain uses TRBV19 with TRBJ1-5, with D perhaps matching TRBD1 (5 bases). V lost 7 bases and J 3 bases, leaving 10 bases between the germline ends. This CDR3 has 13 residues. The germline gives CDR1 LNHDA, CDR2 SQIVND (reference sequence). The CDR3 bases are TGTGCCAGTATGTGGGGCAACAATCAGCCCCAGCATTTT. As protein: CASMWGNNQPQHF.

The chain combines TRBV9 with TRBJ2-7; D is perhaps TRBD2 (6 bases). V was clipped by 3 bases and J by 3 bases, with 10 bases between them. The germline V gene encodes CDR1 SGDLS and CDR2 YYNGEE. This CDR3 region has 13 residues. The CDR3 region has the DNA TGTGCCAGCAGCGCAATGGGACTCTACGAGCAGTACTTC. Protein: CASSAMGLYEQYF.

The chain carries TRBV25-1 and TRBJ1-2; D call uncertain. The V end was cut by 4 bases, the J end by 5 bases, with 8 bases between. The V gene's germline CDR1 is MGHDK and CDR2 SYGVNS. The CDR3 is 12 residues long. The CDR3 sequence is CASSGGIYGYTF. As DNA, the CDR3 is TGTGCCAGCAGTGGTGGCATTTATGGCTACACCTTC.

Only a few counts were recorded for this clone. The chain combines TRBV7-2 with TRBJ1-2; TRBD1 agrees at 8 bases. Trimming cost V 5 bases and J 3 bases; bases outside gene matches: 8. This CDR3 region has 15 residues. Germline assignment: CDR1 SGHTA and CDR2 FQGNSA. CDR3 DNA sequence: TGTGCCAGCAGCCCTGGACAGGGAGGGCACTATGGCTACACCTTC. This gives the protein CASSPGQGGHYGYTF.

The gene calls are TRBV4-3 and TRBJ2-2; D may be TRBD1 (5 bases). Germline V gene lookup returns CDR1 LGHNA and CDR2 YSLEER. The CDR3 has 15 residues. V gave up 6 bases and J gave up 5 bases, with 16 bases separating them. This chain's CDR3 is CASRSAGAETGELFF. The CDR3, as DNA: TGCGCCAGCAGGAGCGCTGGGGCGGAGACCGGGGAGCTGTTTTTT.

V and J are TRBV29-1 and TRBJ2-7; TRBD1 matches 9 bases. Germline-derived CDR1 and CDR2 are SQVTM and ANQGSEA. The CDR3 is made up of 14 amino acids. J gave up 4 bases and V 4 bases, and 8 bases lay outside the gene matches. The DNA of the CDR3 is TGCAGCGTTGGGAAGGGACAGGGTTTTTACGAGCAGTACTTC. This codes for CSVGKGQGFYEQYF.

V usage is TRBV4-3 and J usage is TRBJ1-2; 8 positions agree with TRBD1. Looked up from germline, CDR1 is LGHNA and CDR2 is YSLEER. Unmatched junction bases numbered 6, after V lost 4 bases and J lost 8 bases. The length of the CDR3 is 13 residues. CDR3 nucleotides: TGCGCCAGCAGCCGTCGACAGGGGCCGGGCTACACCTTC. Protein: CASSRRQGPGYTF.

The table lists this clone with a few counts. This chain connects TRBV19 to TRBJ1-3, with D unclear. The CDR3 loop spans 15 amino acids. Between the trimmed V and J ends, which lost 5 bases and 4 bases, there was a span of 15 bases. Germline CDR1 LNHDA, CDR2 SQIVND (reference sequence). This CDR3 reads CASSSRLFTGNTIYF. In nucleotides, the CDR3 is TGTGCCAGTAGTTCCCGACTCTTCACCGGAAACACCATATATTTT.

The chain links TRBV6-1 to TRBJ2-1; 7 positions match TRBD2. V shed 0 bases, J shed 8 bases, and the junction held 10 bases outside the gene matches. The CDR3 spans 16 residues. CDR1 is MNHNS and CDR2 is SASEGT in the germline V gene. This CDR3 reads CASSEAAGGSRDEQFF. In DNA, the CDR3 is TGTGCCAGCAGTGAAGCGGCCGGGGGGAGCAGGGATGAGCAGTTCTTC.

In its sample, this clone was seen once. This chain links TRBV10-3 with TRBJ1-1; the match to TRBD1 covers 8 bases. Germline CDR1 reads ENHRY; CDR2 reads SYGVKD. The V and J ends lost 5 bases and 7 bases, in that order; junction bases with no gene match: 3. This CDR3 is 12 amino acids long. This CDR3 reads CAISRQGNEAFF. The CDR3 DNA sequence: TGTGCCATCAGTCGACAGGGGAATGAAGCTTTCTTT.

The chain links TRBV7-9 to TRBJ2-7; TRBD1 agrees at 9 bases. With V trimmed by 5 bases and J by 1 base, 6 bases remained unmatched. The CDR3 loop spans 15 amino acids. CDR1 and CDR2 from the germline V gene are SEHNR and FQNEAQ (reference sequence). The CDR3 sequence is CASSPRGQGSYEQYF. CDR3 bases: TGTGCCAGCAGCCCCAGGGGACAGGGTTCCTACGAGCAGTACTTC.

The chain joins TRBV7-2 to TRBJ1-2; possibly TRBD1 for D (5 bases). Deletions cut 2 bases from V and 0 bases from J, with 13 bases between. Per germline, CDR1 SGHTA and CDR2 FQGNSA. The CDR3 contains 16 residues. The CDR3 sequence: CASSLLQGRPNYGYTF. The CDR3 coding sequence is TGTGCCAGCAGCTTATTGCAGGGCCGTCCTAACTATGGCTACACCTTC.

This clone was seen a single time. The chain recombines TRBV28 with TRBJ2-7; a weak D match, TRBD2 (7 bases). The CDR3 has 15 amino acids. With 3 bases removed from V and 3 bases from J, the gap between germline ends came to 15 bases. The germline V gene has CDR1 MDHEN and CDR2 SYDVKM. The CDR3 nucleotides read TGTGCCAGCAGTTTGGGGGCTAGCGGAAACTACGAGCAGTACTTC. It codes for CASSLGASGNYEQYF.

This clone has just a few counts. This chain uses TRBV7-8 with TRBJ2-3; 10 positions match TRBD2. Germline CDR1 reads SGHVS; CDR2 reads FQNEAQ. J gave up 1 base and V 5 bases, and 3 bases lay outside the gene matches. This CDR3 has 15 amino acids. The CDR3 sequence: CASSRTSGGTDTQYF. CDR3 DNA: TGTGCCAGCAGCCGCACTAGCGGGGGCACAGATACGCAGTATTTT. Supplemented by reference TRBV7-8 and TRBJ2-3, the full variable domain reads GAGVSQSPRYKVAKRGQDVALRCDPISGHVSLFWYQQALGQGPEFLTYFQNEAQLDKSGLPSDRFFAERPEGSVSTLKIQRTQQEDSAVYLCASSRTSGGTDTQYFGPGTRLTVL.

The CDR3: CASSRATVPDSPLHF. The CDR3 nucleotides are TGCGCCAGCAGCCGGGCAACAGTGCCAGATTCACCCCTCCACTTT. The chain combines TRBV4-3 with TRBJ1-6; no clear D. CDR1 and CDR2 (germline): LGHNA, YSLEER. V was pared by 4 bases and J by 8 bases, with 15 bases between. This CDR3 is built from 15 residues.

The chain employs TRBV2 and TRBJ2-2; possibly TRBD1 for D (5 bases). Germline CDR1 reads SNHLY; CDR2 reads FYNNEI. The V end was cut by 6 bases, the J end by 1 base, with 9 bases between. The CDR3 runs 14 residues. The CDR3 nucleotides read TGTGCCAGCAGGTCCGGACAGAACACCGGGGAGCTGTTTTTT. It codes for CASRSGQNTGELFF.

This chain uses TRBV6-5 with TRBJ1-5, with TRBD1 matching over 9 bases. Germline CDR1 reads MNHEY; CDR2 reads SVGAGI. There are 13 residues in the CDR3. The ends lost 6 bases at V and 6 bases at J; junction bases unmatched: 3. The CDR3 sequence: CASRKTGGQPQHF. The CDR3 DNA reads as TGTGCCAGCAGAAAGACAGGGGGTCAGCCCCAGCATTTT.

V usage is TRBV7-9 and J usage is TRBJ2-7; the match to TRBD1 covers 10 bases. The CDR3 runs 14 residues. Germline CDR1 reads SEHNR; CDR2 reads FQNEAQ (reference sequence). V lost 1 base, J lost 5 bases, and 2 bases stayed unmatched. This chain's CDR3 is CASSLEGTGDEQYF. The CDR3 nucleotides are TGTGCCAGCAGCTTAGAGGGGACAGGGGACGAGCAGTACTTC.

This chain connects TRBV7-2 to TRBJ2-5; D possibly corresponds to TRBD2 (6 bases). The J call may be faulty, since TRBJ2-7 better matches the DNA end. The CDR3 sequence is 17 residues long. Germline V gene sequence: CDR1 SGHTA, CDR2 FQGNSA. The CDR3, as DNA: TGTGCCAGCAGCTTAGCGGGCGTCCCCGGGGACTTCTACGAGCAGTACTTC. It codes for CASSLAGVPGDFYEQYF.

V usage is TRBV6-1 and J usage is TRBJ1-5, with TRBD1 matching over 7 bases. CDR1 and CDR2 from the germline V gene are MNHNS and SASEGT. Losses at the gene ends were 7 bases for V and 1 base for J; bases not matched to a gene: 7. This CDR3 comprises 15 residues. DNA for the CDR3: TGTGCCAGCACCGAACAGGGGATGAGCAATCAGCCCCAGCATTTT. Encoded protein: CASTEQGMSNQPQHF.